A selection of T cell receptor beta chains follows, all from one sample in a study of CD8+ T cells in alopecia areata. Sequenced by immunoSEQ multiplex PCR; TCRdb stores in-frame clones only, minus some. The table has about 140,000 clones, roughly four fifths seen once. The input for sequencing was CD8+ T cells sorted from blood, taken at week 4, from a patient treated with tofacitinib. The source of these receptors is a human donor with alopecia areata. CDR3s include the opening cysteine and the closing phenylalanine or tryptophan. The D gene is left open where the match is weak. Only part of the rows carry a size: once, few, many, or a class if the clone is expanded.

V gene: TRBV27
D gene: -
clone size: -
J gene: TRBJ2-2
CDR3 protein: CASSSQGAGELFF
CDR3 DNA: TGTGCCAGCAGTTCCCAAGGGGCCGGGGAGCTGTTTTTT

V gene: TRBV11-2
D gene: TRBD1
clone size: -
J gene: TRBJ1-1
CDR3 protein: CASLLDRGTEAFF
CDR3 DNA: TGTGCCAGCCTACTGGACAGGGGCACTGAAGCTTTCTTT

V gene: TRBV27
D gene: -
clone size: -
J gene: TRBJ1-1
CDR3 protein: CASSLSWEGEAFF
CDR3 DNA: TGTGCCAGCAGTTTATCGTGGGAAGGCGAAGCTTTCTTT

V gene: TRBV30
D gene: -
clone size: -
J gene: TRBJ1-6
CDR3 protein: CAWSEGRGASPLHF
CDR3 DNA: TGTGCCTGGAGTGAAGGCAGGGGAGCGTCACCCCTCCACTTT

V gene: TRBV6-5
D gene: TRBD2
clone size: few
J gene: TRBJ2-1
CDR3 protein: CASSDSSGSYNEQFF
CDR3 DNA: TGTGCCAGCAGTGACTCTAGCGGCTCCTACAATGAGCAGTTCTTC

V gene: TRBV7-6
D gene: -
clone size: -
J gene: TRBJ2-7
CDR3 protein: CASSPDNSYEQYF
CDR3 DNA: TGTGCCAGCAGCCCGGACAACTCCTACGAGCAGTACTTC

V gene: TRBV7-9
D gene: -
clone size: -
J gene: TRBJ2-7
CDR3 protein: CASSSDSLEHYF
CDR3 DNA: TGTGCCAGCAGCTCGGACTCCCTTGAGCATTACTTC

V gene: TRBV25-1
D gene: -
clone size: -
J gene: TRBJ1-2
CDR3 protein: CASTGNYGYTF
CDR3 DNA: TGTGCCAGCACCGGCAACTATGGCTACACCTTC

V gene: TRBV7-3
D gene: -
clone size: -
J gene: TRBJ2-5
CDR3 protein: CASSLAGHQETQYF
CDR3 DNA: TGTGCCAGCAGCTTGGCCGGGCACCAAGAGACCCAGTACTTC

V gene: TRBV29-1
D gene: -
clone size: -
J gene: TRBJ2-2
CDR3 protein: CSVEDGSGGELFF
CDR3 DNA: TGCAGCGTTGAAGATGGGTCGGGGGGGGAGCTGTTTTTT

V gene: TRBV27
D gene: -
clone size: -
J gene: TRBJ2-7
CDR3 protein: CASSLSFQPTYEQYF
CDR3 DNA: TGTGCCAGCAGTTTATCGTTTCAGCCTACCTACGAGCAGTACTTC

V gene: TRBV7-9
D gene: -
clone size: -
J gene: TRBJ2-2
CDR3 protein: CASSLAGARNTGELFF
CDR3 DNA: TGTGCCAGCAGCTTAGCCGGGGCACGGAACACCGGGGAGCTGTTTTTT

V gene: TRBV29-1
D gene: TRBD2
clone size: -
J gene: TRBJ2-3
CDR3 protein: CSVELAGTDTQYF
CDR3 DNA: TGCAGCGTTGAACTAGCGGGCACAGATACGCAGTATTTT

V gene: TRBV4-1
D gene: -
clone size: -
J gene: TRBJ2-4
CDR3 protein: CASSQDRAKNIQYF
CDR3 DNA: TGCGCCAGCAGCCAGGACAGAGCCAAAAACATTCAGTACTTC

V gene: TRBV6-5
D gene: TRBD2
clone size: -
J gene: TRBJ2-5
CDR3 protein: CASSPGLAMETQYF
CDR3 DNA: TGTGCCAGCAGTCCGGGACTAGCAATGGAGACCCAGTACTTC

V gene: TRBV6-5
D gene: TRBD1
clone size: -
J gene: TRBJ1-5
CDR3 protein: CASSRDSYSNQPQHF
CDR3 DNA: TGTGCCAGCAGTCGGGACAGTTATAGCAATCAGCCCCAGCATTTT

V gene: TRBV19
D gene: -
clone size: few
J gene: TRBJ2-1
CDR3 protein: CASREEGAYNEQFF
CDR3 DNA: TGTGCCAGTAGAGAGGAAGGGGCCTACAATGAGCAGTTCTTC

V gene: TRBV5-4
D gene: -
clone size: -
J gene: TRBJ2-1
CDR3 protein: CASSLEENEQFF
CDR3 DNA: TGTGCCAGCAGCTTGGAGGAAAATGAGCAGTTCTTC

V gene: TRBV20-1
D gene: -
clone size: -
J gene: TRBJ1-1
CDR3 protein: CIIKMNTEAFF
CDR3 DNA: TGCATTATAAAGATGAACACTGAAGCTTTCTTT

V gene: TRBV11-1
D gene: -
clone size: few
J gene: TRBJ2-2
CDR3 protein: CASSLSRNRNTGELFF
CDR3 DNA: TGTGCCAGCAGCCTTTCCCGTAACAGGAACACCGGGGAGCTGTTTTTT